This entry lists 10 T cell receptor beta chains sequenced from one sample in a study of OX40 agonist ivuxolimab in advanced cancers. Data came from immunoSEQ multiplex PCR; TCRdb stores just in-frame clones and leaves some out. The data show 60,000 to 75,000 clones, approximately 83% seen once. The specimen was CD4+ or CD8+ T cells sorted from blood, collected in a trial of the OX40 agonist ivuxolimab. The receptor source for this set is an adult with an advanced solid tumor such as melanoma, head and neck, liver or kidney cancer.

This clone was seen only a few times. The gene calls are TRBV2 and TRBJ1-5; D ambiguous. Germline values: CDR1 SNHLY, CDR2 FYNNEI. V dropped 7 bases and J dropped 5 bases, with 9 bases sitting between them. This CDR3 has 12 residues. CDR3 amino acids: CASKFRYQPQHF. The CDR3 DNA follows: TGTGCCAGCAAATTCAGATATCAGCCCCAGCATTTT. Based on the CDR3 plus reference TRBV2 and TRBJ1-5, the full variable domain is EPEVTQTPSHQVTQMGQEVILRCVPISNHLYFYWYRQILGQKVEFLVSFYNNEISEKSEIFDDQFSVERPDGSNFTLKIRSTKLEDSAMYFCASKFRYQPQHFGDGTRLSIL.

The chain has TRBV10-3 and TRBJ2-5; 8 bases agree with TRBD2. J gave up 5 bases and V 4 bases, and 6 bases lay outside the gene matches. Germline loops: CDR1 ENHRY, CDR2 SYGVKD. This CDR3 region has 14 residues. Written as DNA, the CDR3 is TGTGCCATCAGTGGTATAGCGGGGTCGGAGACCCAGTACTTC. Residues: CAISGIAGSETQYF.

The chain links TRBV27 to TRBJ1-1; D is possibly TRBD1 (5 bases). The CDR3 is 14 amino acids. Germline assignment: CDR1 MNHEY and CDR2 SMNVEV (reference sequence). Trimming removed 5 bases at V and 1 base at J, with 11 bases between. The CDR3 region is CASSPNTGNTEAFF. In DNA form, the CDR3 reads TGTGCCAGCAGTCCTAATACAGGGAACACTGAAGCTTTCTTT.

This chain uses TRBV10-3 with TRBJ1-5; D is undetermined. Germline V gives CDR1 ENHRY, CDR2 SYGVKD. The CDR3 spans 16 residues. With 8 bases removed from V and 0 bases from J, the gap between germline ends came to 17 bases. CDR3 DNA sequence: TGTGCCATCGAGGGCAGGCTGGGGTATAGCAATCAGCCCCAGCATTTT. It yields the protein CAIEGRLGYSNQPQHF.

This chain's CDR3 is CASSSSRGDTQYF. CDR3 coding DNA: TGTGCCAGCAGCTCGTCAAGGGGAGATACGCAGTATTTT. V is TRBV11-2 and J is TRBJ2-3, with D perhaps TRBD1 (5 bases). The CDR3 loop spans 13 amino acids. Germline values: CDR1 SGHAT, CDR2 FQNNGV. V was cut by 4 bases and J by 5 bases, with 10 bases left in between.

The V gene is TRBV14, the J gene TRBJ1-1; perhaps TRBD1 as D (5 bases). Trimming pared 0 bases from V and 11 bases from J, leaving 13 bases between. In germline, CDR1 is SGHDN, CDR2 FVKESK. This CDR3 region has 13 residues. For the CDR3, the DNA is TGTGCCAGCAGCCAAGATCACAGGATTGAGGCTTTCTTT. As protein: CASSQDHRIEAFF.

This clone has just a few counts. The V gene is TRBV7-9, the J gene TRBJ2-7; possibly TRBD2 for D (6 bases). The germline V and J ends were trimmed by 7 bases and 2 bases, with 15 bases remaining between them. The CDR3 covers 14 residues. Per germline, CDR1 SEHNR and CDR2 FQNEAQ (reference sequence). The DNA for the CDR3 is TGTGCCAGCACCCTACGGGGGTTCACCTACGAGCAGTACTTC. Encoded protein: CASTLRGFTYEQYF.

The chain is built from TRBV19 and TRBJ1-1; D not resolved. The germline gives CDR1 LNHDA, CDR2 SQIVND (reference sequence). The CDR3 has 12 residues. The V gene lost 5 bases and the J gene lost 7 bases, with 11 bases spanning the gap. CDR3: CASSSWTDEAFF. CDR3 nucleotide sequence: TGTGCCAGTAGTTCCTGGACGGATGAAGCTTTCTTT.

Written as DNA, the CDR3 is TGTGCCACCACTTTCCGGGACAGGGGCTACGAGCAGTACTTC. Translation gives CATTFRDRGYEQYF. The V call is TRBV10-3, the J call TRBJ2-7, with TRBD1 identical over 10 bases. The CDR3 has 14 residues. Germline CDR1 and CDR2: ENHRY and SYGVKD. After removal of 10 bases from V and 3 bases from J, the junction contained 9 bases not matched to a gene.

The chain uses TRBV15 and TRBJ2-7; D is possibly TRBD1 or TRBD2 (5 bases each). With 0 bases removed from V and 2 bases from J, the gap between germline ends came to 11 bases. The CDR3 extends over 15 amino acids. Germline CDR1 is LNHNV and CDR2 is YYDKDF (reference sequence). CDR3 sequence reads: CATSRDLQGPYEQYF. The CDR3 coding sequence is TGTGCCACCAGCAGAGATCTCCAGGGACCCTACGAGCAGTACTTC.